Reported below is one T cell receptor (beta chain). CDR3 length equals 14 residues. Deletions cut 7 bases from V and 0 bases from J, with 9 bases between. Germline V gene lookup returns CDR1 MNHEY and CDR2 SVGAGI. Source study methods: Amplification of reference gene primers provided the estimated nucleated cell counts. Clones were sequenced by immunoSEQ multiplex PCR, and TCRdb holds only the in-frame ones, with some missing. From that table come the V and J calls and clone size; the DNA was used to work out D and trimming. The sample has roughly 700,000 clones, 70% to 90% seen once. This sample stems from a study of blood T cell repertoires in COVID-19. Across the whole study: Italy, Spain and the United States were the sources of the convalescent and acute COVID-19 samples. The analysed material was cDNA or gDNA that came from T cells, B-cell-depleted T cells, or PBMCs.

This clonotype was obtained from a woman younger than 30 with acute or convalescent COVID-19. The specimen was peripheral blood. J is TRBJ1-4 and V is TRBV6-5; unclear D gene. The CDR3 sequence is CASMNSATNEKLFF. CDR3 DNA: TGTGCCAGCATGAACAGTGCAACTAATGAAAAACTGTTTTTT.